This T cell receptor beta chain was sequenced during a study of blood T cells in healthy people across ages. For the second PCR, which ran for 7 to 11 cycles, a sample-barcoded 5' primer and a J-beta primer mix were used. MiXCR was run by TCRdb on the 5' RACE reads, yielding one entry per CDR3 protein. This table has around 1,000,000 distinct CDR3 sequences, about 25% appearing once. The CDR3 extends over 11 amino acids. V gave up 1 base and J gave up 9 bases, with 6 bases separating them. Germline loops: CDR1 SEHNR, CDR2 FQNEAQ (reference sequence). The sample was also linked to a second study, of T cells of mothers and their children.

The V gene is TRBV7-9, the J gene TRBJ1-1; the D is unclear. The TCR comes from a girl aged 2-10 years in good health. The source material was blood. CDR3 amino acids: CASSLEKKAFF. CDR3 coding DNA: TGTGCCAGCAGCTTAGAGAAGAAAGCTTTCTTT.